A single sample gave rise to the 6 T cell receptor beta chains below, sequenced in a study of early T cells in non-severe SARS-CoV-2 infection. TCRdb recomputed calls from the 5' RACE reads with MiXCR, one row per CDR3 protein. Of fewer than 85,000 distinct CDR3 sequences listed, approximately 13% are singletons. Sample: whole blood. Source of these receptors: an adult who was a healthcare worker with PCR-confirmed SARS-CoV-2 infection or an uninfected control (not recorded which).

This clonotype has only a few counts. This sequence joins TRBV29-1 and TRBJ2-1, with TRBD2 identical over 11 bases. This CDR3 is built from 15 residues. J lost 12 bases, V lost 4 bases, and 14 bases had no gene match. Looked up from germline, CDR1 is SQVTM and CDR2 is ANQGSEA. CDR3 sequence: CSVAGGTSGLGVQFF. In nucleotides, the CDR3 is TGCAGCGTTGCCGGCGGGACTAGCGGTCTAGGGGTGCAGTTCTTC.

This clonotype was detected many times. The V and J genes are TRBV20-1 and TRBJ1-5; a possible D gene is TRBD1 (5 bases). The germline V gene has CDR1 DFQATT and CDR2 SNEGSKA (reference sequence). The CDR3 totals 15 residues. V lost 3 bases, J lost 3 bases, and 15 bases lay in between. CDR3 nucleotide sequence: TGCAGTGCTAGCGAGGGGATCAAGGACAATCAGCCCCAGCATTTT. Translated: CSASEGIKDNQPQHF.

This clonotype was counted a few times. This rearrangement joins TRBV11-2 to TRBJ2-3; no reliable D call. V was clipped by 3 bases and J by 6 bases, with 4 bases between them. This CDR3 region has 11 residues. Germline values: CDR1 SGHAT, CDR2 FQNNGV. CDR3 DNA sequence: TGTGCCAGCAGCTTCCTGGATACGCAGTATTTT. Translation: CASSFLDTQYF.

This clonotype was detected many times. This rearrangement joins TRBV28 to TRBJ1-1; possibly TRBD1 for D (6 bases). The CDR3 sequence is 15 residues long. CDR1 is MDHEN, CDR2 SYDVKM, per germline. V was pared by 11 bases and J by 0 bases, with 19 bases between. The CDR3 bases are TGTGCCGCCGCCCCCAGGACAGACATGAACACTGAAGCTTTCTTT. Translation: CAAAPRTDMNTEAFF.

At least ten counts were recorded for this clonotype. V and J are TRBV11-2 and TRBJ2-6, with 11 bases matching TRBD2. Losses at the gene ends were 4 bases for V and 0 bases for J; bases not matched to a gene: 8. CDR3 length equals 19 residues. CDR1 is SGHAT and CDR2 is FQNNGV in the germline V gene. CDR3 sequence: CASSSKLAGVFSGANVLTF. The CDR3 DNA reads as TGTGCCAGCAGCTCGAAACTAGCGGGAGTCTTCTCTGGGGCCAACGTCCTGACTTTC.

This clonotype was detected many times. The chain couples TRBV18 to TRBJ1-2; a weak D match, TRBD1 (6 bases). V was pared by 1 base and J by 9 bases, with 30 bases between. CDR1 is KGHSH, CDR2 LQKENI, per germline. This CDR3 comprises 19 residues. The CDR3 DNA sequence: TGTGCCAGCTCACCACTACCTTTAACAACAGGGCCGCCACAAGCGAGCTACACCTTC. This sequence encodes CASSPLPLTTGPPQASYTF.